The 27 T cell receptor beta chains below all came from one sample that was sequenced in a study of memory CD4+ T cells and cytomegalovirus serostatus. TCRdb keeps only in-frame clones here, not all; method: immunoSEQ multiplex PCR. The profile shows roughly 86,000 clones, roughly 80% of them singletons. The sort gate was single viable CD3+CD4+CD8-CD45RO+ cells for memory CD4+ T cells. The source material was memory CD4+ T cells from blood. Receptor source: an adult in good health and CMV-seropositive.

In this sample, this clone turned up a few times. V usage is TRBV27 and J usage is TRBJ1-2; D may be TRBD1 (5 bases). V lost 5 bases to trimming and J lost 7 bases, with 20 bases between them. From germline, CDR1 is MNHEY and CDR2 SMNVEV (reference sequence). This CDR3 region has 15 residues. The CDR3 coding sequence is TGTGCCAGCAGTGATTCGACAGCCTGGAGGGGTGGCTACACCTTC. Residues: CASSDSTAWRGGYTF.

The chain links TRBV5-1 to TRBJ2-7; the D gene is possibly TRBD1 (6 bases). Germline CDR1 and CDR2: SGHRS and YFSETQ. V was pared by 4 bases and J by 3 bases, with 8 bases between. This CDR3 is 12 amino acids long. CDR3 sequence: CASSEGHYEQYF. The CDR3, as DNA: TGCGCCAGCAGCGAGGGACACTACGAGCAGTACTTC.

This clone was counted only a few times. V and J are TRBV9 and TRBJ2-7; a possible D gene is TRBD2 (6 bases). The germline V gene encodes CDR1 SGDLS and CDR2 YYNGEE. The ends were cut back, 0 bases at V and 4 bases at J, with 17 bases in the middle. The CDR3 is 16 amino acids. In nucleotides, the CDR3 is TGTGCCAGCAGCGTAGGTAGTTCTAGCGTGCCATACGAGCAGTACTTC. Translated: CASSVGSSSVPYEQYF.

CDR3 nucleotide sequence: TGTGCCAGTTCAGTACAGGGGGCAGGCTCTGGGGCCAACGTCCTGACTTTC. Translating gives CASSVQGAGSGANVLTF. The J gene is TRBJ2-6, the V gene TRBV6-4; 9 positions match TRBD1. This CDR3 has 17 residues. The germline CDR1 and CDR2 sequences are MRHNA and SNTAGT. The V gene end was trimmed by 9 bases and the J gene end by 0 bases; junction bases not matched to a gene: 9.

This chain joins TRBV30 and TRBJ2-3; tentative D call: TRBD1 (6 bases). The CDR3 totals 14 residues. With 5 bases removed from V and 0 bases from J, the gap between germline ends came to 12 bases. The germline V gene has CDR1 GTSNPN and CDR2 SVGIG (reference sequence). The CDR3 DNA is TGTGCCTGGTCCACAGGGAGTAGCACAGATACGCAGTATTTT. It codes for CAWSTGSSTDTQYF.

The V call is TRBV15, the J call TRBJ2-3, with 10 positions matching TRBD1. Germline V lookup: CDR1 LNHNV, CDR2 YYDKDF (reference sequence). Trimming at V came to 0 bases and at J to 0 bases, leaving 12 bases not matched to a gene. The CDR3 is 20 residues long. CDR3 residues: CATSRDTRDRGLSSTDTQYF. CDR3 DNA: TGTGCCACCAGCAGAGATACTCGGGACAGGGGACTTTCTAGCACAGATACGCAGTATTTT.

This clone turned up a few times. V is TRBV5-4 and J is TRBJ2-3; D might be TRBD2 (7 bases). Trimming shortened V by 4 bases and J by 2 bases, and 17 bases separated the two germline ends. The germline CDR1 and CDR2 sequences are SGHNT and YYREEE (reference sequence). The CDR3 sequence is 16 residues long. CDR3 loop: CASSRGAGTLTDTQYF. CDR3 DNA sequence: TGTGCCAGCAGCCGGGGGGCAGGGACCCTCACAGATACGCAGTATTTT.

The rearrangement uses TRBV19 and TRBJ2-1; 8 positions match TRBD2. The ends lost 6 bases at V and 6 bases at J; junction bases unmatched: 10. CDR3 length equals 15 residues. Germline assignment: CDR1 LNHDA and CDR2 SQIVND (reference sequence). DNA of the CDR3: TGTGCCAGTAGCGGGACTAGTACATTAGGCAATGAGCAGTTCTTC. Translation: CASSGTSTLGNEQFF.

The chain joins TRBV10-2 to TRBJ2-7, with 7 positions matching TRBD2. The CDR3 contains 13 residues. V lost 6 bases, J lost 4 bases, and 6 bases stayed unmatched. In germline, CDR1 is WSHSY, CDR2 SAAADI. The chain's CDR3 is CASSRDYPYEQYF. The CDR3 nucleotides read TGCGCCAGCAGCCGGGACTACCCGTACGAGCAGTACTTC.

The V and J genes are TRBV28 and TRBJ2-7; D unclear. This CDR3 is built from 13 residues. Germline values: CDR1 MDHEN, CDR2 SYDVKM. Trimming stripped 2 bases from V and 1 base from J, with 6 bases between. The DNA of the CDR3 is TGTGCCAGCAGTTTAGCCACTTCCTACGAGCAGTACTTC. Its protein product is CASSLATSYEQYF.

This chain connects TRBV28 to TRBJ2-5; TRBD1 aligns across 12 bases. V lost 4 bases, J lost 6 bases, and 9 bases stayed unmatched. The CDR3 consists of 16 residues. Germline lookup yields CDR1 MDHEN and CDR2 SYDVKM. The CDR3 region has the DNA TGTGCCAGCAGTTCCTCTCGGGACAGGGGGCGAAAGACCCAGTACTTC. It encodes CASSSSRDRGRKTQYF.

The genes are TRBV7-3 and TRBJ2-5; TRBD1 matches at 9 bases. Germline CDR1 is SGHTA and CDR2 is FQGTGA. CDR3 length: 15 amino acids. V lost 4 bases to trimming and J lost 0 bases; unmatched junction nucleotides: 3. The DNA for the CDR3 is TGTGCCAGCAGCTACGGGACAGGGTACCAAGAGACCCAGTACTTC. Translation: CASSYGTGYQETQYF. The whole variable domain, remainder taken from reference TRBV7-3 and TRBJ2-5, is GAGVSQTPSNKVTEKGKYVELRCDPISGHTALYWYRQSLGQGPEFLIYFQGTGAADDSGLPNDRFFAVRPEGSVSTLKIQRTERGDSAVYLCASSYGTGYQETQYFGPGTRLLVL.

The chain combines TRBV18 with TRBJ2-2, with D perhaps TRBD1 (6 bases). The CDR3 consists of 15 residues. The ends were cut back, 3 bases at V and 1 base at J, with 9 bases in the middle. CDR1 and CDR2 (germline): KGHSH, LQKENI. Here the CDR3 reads CASSPRGKNTGELFF. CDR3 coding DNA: TGTGCCAGCTCACCCAGGGGAAAGAACACCGGGGAGCTGTTTTTT.

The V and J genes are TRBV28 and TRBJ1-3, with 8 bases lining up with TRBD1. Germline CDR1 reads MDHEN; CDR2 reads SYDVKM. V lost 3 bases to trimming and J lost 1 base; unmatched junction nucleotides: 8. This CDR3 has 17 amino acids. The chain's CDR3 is CASSLPVQGASGNTIYF. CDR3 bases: TGTGCCAGCAGTTTGCCGGTGCAGGGGGCATCTGGAAACACCATATATTTT. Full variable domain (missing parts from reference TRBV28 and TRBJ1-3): DVKVTQSSRYLVKRTGEKVFLECVQDMDHENMFWYRQDPGLGLRLIYFSYDVKMKEKGDIPEGYSVSREKKERFSLILESASTNQTSMYLCASSLPVQGASGNTIYFGEGSWLTVV.

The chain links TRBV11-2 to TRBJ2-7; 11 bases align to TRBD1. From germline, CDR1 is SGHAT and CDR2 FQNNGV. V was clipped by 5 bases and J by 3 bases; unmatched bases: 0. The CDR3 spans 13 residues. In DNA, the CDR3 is TGTGCCAGCAGCGGGACAGGGGGCTACGAGCAGTACTTC. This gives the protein CASSGTGGYEQYF.

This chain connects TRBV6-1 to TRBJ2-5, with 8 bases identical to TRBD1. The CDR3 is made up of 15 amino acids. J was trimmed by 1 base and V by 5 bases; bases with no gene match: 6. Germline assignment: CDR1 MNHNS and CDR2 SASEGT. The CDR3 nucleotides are TGTGCCAGCAGTAAGGACAGGGTCCTCCAAGAGACCCAGTACTTC. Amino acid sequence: CASSKDRVLQETQYF.

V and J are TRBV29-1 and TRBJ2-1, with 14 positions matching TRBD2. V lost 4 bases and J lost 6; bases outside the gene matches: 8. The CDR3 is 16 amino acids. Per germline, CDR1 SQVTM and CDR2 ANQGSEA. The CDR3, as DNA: TGCAGCGTTGTGTATTTTGGGACTAGCGGGGGCAATGAGCAGTTCTTC. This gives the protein CSVVYFGTSGGNEQFF.

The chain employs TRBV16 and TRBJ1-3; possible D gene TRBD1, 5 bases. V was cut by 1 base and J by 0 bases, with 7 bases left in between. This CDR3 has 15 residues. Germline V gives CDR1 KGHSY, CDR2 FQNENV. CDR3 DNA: TGTGCCAGCAGCCAATTGGGGGTCTCTGGAAACACCATATATTTT. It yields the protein CASSQLGVSGNTIYF.

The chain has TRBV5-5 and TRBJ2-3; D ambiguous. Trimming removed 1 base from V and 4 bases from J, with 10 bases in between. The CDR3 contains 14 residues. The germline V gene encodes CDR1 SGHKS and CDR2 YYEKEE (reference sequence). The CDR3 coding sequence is TGTGCCAGCAGCTTGTTGCCCCTGTCAGATACGCAGTATTTT. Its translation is CASSLLPLSDTQYF.

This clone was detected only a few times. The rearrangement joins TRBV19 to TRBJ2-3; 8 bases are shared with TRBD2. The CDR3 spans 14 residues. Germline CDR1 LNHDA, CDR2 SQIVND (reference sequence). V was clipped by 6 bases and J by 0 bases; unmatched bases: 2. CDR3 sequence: CASSPSGSTDTQYF. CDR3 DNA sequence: TGTGCCAGTAGCCCTAGCGGGAGCACAGATACGCAGTATTTT.

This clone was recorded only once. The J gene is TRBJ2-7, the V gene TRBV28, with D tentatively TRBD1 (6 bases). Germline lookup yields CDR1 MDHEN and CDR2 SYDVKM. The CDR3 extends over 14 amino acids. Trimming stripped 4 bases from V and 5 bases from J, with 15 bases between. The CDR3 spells CASSSYQGWNEQYF. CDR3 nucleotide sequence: TGTGCCAGCAGTTCCTACCAGGGGTGGAACGAGCAGTACTTC. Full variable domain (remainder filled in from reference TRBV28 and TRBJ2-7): DVKVTQSSRYLVKRTGEKVFLECVQDMDHENMFWYRQDPGLGLRLIYFSYDVKMKEKGDIPEGYSVSREKKERFSLILESASTNQTSMYLCASSSYQGWNEQYFGPGTRLTVT.

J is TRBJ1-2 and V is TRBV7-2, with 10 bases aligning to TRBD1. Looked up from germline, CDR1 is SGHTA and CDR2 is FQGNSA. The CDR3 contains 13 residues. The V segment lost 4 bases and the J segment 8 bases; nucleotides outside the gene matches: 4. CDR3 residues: CASSSGQGKGYTF. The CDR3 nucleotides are TGTGCCAGCAGCTCGGGACAGGGGAAGGGCTACACCTTC.

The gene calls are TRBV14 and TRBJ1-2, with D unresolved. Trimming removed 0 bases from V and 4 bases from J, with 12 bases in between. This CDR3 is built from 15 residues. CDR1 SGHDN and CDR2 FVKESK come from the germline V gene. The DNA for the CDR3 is TGTGCCAGCAGCCAAGAATCGATTGCTGGCTATGGCTACACCTTC. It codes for CASSQESIAGYGYTF.

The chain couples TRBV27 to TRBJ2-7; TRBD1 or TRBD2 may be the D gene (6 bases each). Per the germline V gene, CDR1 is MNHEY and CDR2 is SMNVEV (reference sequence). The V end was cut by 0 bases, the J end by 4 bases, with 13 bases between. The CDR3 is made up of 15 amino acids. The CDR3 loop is CASSLSYQGTYEQYF. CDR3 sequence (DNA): TGTGCCAGCAGTTTATCGTACCAGGGGACTTACGAGCAGTACTTC.

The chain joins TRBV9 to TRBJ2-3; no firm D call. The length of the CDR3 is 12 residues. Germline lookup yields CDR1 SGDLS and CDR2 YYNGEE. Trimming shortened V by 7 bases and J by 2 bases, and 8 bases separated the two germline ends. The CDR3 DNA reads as TGTGCCAGCGCCGGAACCACAGATACGCAGTATTTT. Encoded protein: CASAGTTDTQYF.

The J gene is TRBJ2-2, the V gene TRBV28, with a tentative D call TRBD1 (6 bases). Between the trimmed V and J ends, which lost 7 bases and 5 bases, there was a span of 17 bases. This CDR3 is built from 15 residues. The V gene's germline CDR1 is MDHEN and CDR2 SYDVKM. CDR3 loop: CASTIRKQGTGELFF. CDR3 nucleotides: TGTGCCAGCACCATCAGGAAACAGGGTACCGGGGAGCTGTTTTTT.

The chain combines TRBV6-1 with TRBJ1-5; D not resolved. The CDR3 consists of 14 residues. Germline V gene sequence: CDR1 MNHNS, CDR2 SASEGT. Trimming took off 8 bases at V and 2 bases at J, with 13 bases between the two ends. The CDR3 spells CASGEGYGNQPQHF. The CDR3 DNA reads TGTGCCAGCGGCGAGGGATATGGCAATCAGCCCCAGCATTTT.